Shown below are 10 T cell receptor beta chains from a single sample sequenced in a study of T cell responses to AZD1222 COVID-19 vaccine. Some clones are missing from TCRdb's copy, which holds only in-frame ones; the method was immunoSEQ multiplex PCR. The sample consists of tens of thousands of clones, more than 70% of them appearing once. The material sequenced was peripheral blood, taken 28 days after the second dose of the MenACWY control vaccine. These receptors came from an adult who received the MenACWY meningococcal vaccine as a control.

This CDR3 reads CASSHGTRFTDTQYF. CDR3 sequence (DNA): TGTGCCAGCTCCCACGGGACACGGTTCACAGATACGCAGTATTTT. The V and J genes are TRBV18 and TRBJ2-3; possible D gene TRBD1, 6 bases. The CDR3 length is 15 residues. Trimming left V 6 bases short and J 2 bases short, with 15 bases between. Germline values: CDR1 KGHSH, CDR2 LQKENI.

CDR3 residues: CASSYSRGGELFF. The CDR3 nucleotides read TGTGCCAGCAGCTACAGCCGGGGCGGGGAGCTGTTTTTT. The genes are TRBV28 and TRBJ2-2, with D perhaps TRBD2 (5 bases). Per the germline V gene, CDR1 is MDHEN and CDR2 is SYDVKM. V was clipped by 6 bases and J by 7 bases, with 12 bases between them. CDR3 length: 13 amino acids.

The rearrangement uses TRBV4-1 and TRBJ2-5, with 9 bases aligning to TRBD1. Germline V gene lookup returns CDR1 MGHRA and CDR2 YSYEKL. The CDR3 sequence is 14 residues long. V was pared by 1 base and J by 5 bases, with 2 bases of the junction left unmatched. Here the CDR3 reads CASSQGDRVETQYF. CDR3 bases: TGCGCCAGCAGCCAAGGGGACAGGGTCGAGACCCAGTACTTC.

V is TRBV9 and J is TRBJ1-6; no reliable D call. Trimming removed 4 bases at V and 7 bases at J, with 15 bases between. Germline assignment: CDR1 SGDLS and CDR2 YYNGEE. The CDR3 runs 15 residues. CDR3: CASSSQARENSPLHF. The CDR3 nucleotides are TGTGCCAGCAGCTCTCAGGCCCGGGAGAATTCACCCCTCCACTTT. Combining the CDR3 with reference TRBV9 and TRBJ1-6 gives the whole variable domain DSGVTQTPKHLITATGQRVTLRCSPRSGDLSVYWYQQSLDQGLQFLIQYYNGEERAKGNILERFSAQQFPDLHSELNLSSLELGDSALYFCASSSQARENSPLHFGNGTRLTVT.

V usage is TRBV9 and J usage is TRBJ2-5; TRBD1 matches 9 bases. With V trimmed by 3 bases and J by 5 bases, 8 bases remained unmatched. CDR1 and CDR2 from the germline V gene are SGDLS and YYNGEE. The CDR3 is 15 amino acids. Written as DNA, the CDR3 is TGTGCCAGCAGCGAGGCCCCTGGGACAGGGGAGACCCAGTACTTC. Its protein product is CASSEAPGTGETQYF.

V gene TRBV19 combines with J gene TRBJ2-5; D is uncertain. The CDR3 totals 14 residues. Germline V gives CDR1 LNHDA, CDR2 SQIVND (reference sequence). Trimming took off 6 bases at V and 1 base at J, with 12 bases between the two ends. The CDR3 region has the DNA TGTGCCAGTAGCGACCGATTGGGCCAAGAGACCCAGTACTTC. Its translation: CASSDRLGQETQYF.

The CDR3 bases are TGTGCCAGCAGTTTCCCCAACAGGGGGTCCACCCATCATAGCAATCAGCCCCAGCATTTT. As protein: CASSFPNRGSTHHSNQPQHF. The rearrangement uses TRBV28 and TRBJ1-5; 8 nucleotides align to TRBD1. CDR1 and CDR2 (germline): MDHEN, SYDVKM. The V gene end was trimmed by 3 bases and the J gene end by 0 bases; junction bases not matched to a gene: 16. This CDR3 region has 20 residues.

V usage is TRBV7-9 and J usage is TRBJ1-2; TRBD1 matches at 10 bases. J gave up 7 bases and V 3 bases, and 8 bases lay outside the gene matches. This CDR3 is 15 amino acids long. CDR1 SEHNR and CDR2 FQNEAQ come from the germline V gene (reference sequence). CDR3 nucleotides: TGTGCCAGCAGCTTTGGGACAGGGGCCCGGTTTGGCTACACCTTC. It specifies CASSFGTGARFGYTF.

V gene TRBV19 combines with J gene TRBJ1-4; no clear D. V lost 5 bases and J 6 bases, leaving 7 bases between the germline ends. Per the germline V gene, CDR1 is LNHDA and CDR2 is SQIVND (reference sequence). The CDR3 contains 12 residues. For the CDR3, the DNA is TGTGCCAGTAGTCCCGTGGATGAAAAACTGTTTTTT. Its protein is CASSPVDEKLFF.

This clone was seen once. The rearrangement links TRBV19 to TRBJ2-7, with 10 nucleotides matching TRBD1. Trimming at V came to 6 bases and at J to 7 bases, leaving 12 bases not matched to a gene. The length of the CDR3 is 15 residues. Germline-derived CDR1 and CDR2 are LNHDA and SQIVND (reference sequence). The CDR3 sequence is CASRDDRGQAGEQYF. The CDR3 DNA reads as TGTGCCAGTAGGGACGACAGGGGGCAGGCGGGAGAGCAGTACTTC. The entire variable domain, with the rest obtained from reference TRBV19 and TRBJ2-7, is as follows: DGGITQSPKYLFRKEGQNVTLSCEQNLNHDAMYWYRQDPGQGLRLIYYSQIVNDFQKGDIAEGYSVSREKKESFPLTVTSAQKNPTAFYLCASRDDRGQAGEQYFGPGTRLTVT.